This entry concerns a single T cell receptor (beta chain). The data were produced by immunoSEQ multiplex PCR, yet TCRdb's version contains in-frame clones alone and is incomplete. Here the sample spans roughly 1,000,000 clones, about four fifths being singletons. These data belong to a study of shared clonotypes between healthy human individuals. V gave up 1 base and J gave up 0 bases, with 8 bases separating them. Germline CDR1 and CDR2: SGDLS and YYNGEE. The CDR3 consists of 15 residues. V and J are TRBV9 and TRBJ1-5, with D perhaps matching TRBD1 (6 bases). Sequencing was carried out using memory CD4+ T cells from PBMCs. Subset given: CD45RA-negative fraction. This receptor was obtained from a man between 18 and 35 years old in good health. Some clones in this sample may be carry-over from other donors' samples. DNA of the CDR3: TGTGCCAGCAGCGTATCAGGGGCTAGCAATCAGCCCCAGCATTTT. It codes for CASSVSGASNQPQHF.